Listed below are T cell receptor beta chains from one sample, sequenced in a study of molecular identifiers for immune sequencing clone quantification. TCRdb re-called the PCR reads through MiXCR, storing one row per CDR3 protein. This sample has over 600,000 distinct CDR3 sequences; just under 20% occur once, and the top ten carry 0.75% to 0.95%. Sequenced input: naive CD8+ T cells from blood, with Jurkat cell RNA spiked in. All receptors derive from a human donor in good health. Some libraries in this study had Jurkat cell RNA spiked in. The CDR3 runs from the conserved cysteine through the conserved F or W. A D gene is named only where the DNA matches it firmly. Clone sizes are given selectively: once, few, many, or a class where the clone is expanded.

CDR3 protein: CASSQGARAWDTEAFF
CDR3 DNA: TGCGCCAGCAGCCAAGGGGCCAGGGCCTGGGACACTGAAGCTTTCTTT
D gene: -
clone size: few
V gene: TRBV4-1
J gene: TRBJ1-1

CDR3 protein: CASSLYAAGGGGQYF
CDR3 DNA: TGTGCCAGCAGTTTATACGCAGCGGGAGGGGGAGGGCAGTACTTC
D gene: TRBD2
clone size: -
V gene: TRBV27
J gene: TRBJ2-7

CDR3 protein: CASSHGQGSDEQYF
CDR3 DNA: TGCGCCAGCAGCCATGGACAGGGTTCCGACGAGCAGTACTTC
D gene: TRBD1
clone size: many
V gene: TRBV4-1
J gene: TRBJ2-7

CDR3 protein: CASRATGGPSNEKLFF
CDR3 DNA: TGTGCCAGCAGAGCTACAGGGGGACCCTCTAATGAAAAACTGTTTTTT
D gene: TRBD1
clone size: many
V gene: TRBV2
J gene: TRBJ1-4

CDR3 protein: CATSETDFLGYTF
CDR3 DNA: TGTGCCACCAGTGAAACCGATTTTTTGGGCTACACCTTC
D gene: -
clone size: -
V gene: TRBV24-1
J gene: TRBJ1-2

CDR3 protein: CASRQTGNPYEQYF
CDR3 DNA: TGTGCCAGCAGACAAACAGGGAACCCCTACGAGCAGTACTTC
D gene: -
clone size: many
V gene: TRBV27
J gene: TRBJ2-7

CDR3 protein: CASSLVGSGASTDTQYF
CDR3 DNA: TGTGCCAGCAGCTTAGTCGGTAGCGGGGCGAGCACAGATACGCAGTATTTT
D gene: TRBD2
clone size: many
V gene: TRBV7-8
J gene: TRBJ2-3

CDR3 protein: CASSEWSGNYEQYF
CDR3 DNA: TGCGCCAGCAGTGAGTGGTCAGGTAACTACGAGCAGTACTTC
D gene: -
clone size: many
V gene: TRBV10-1
J gene: TRBJ2-7

CDR3 protein: CSVEGDSNQPQHF
CDR3 DNA: TGCAGCGTTGAAGGGGACAGCAATCAGCCCCAGCATTTT
D gene: -
clone size: many
V gene: TRBV29-1
J gene: TRBJ1-5

CDR3 protein: CSVDGLRGTEAFF
CDR3 DNA: TGCAGCGTTGATGGTCTCAGGGGGACTGAAGCTTTCTTT
D gene: TRBD1
clone size: many
V gene: TRBV29-1
J gene: TRBJ1-1

CDR3 protein: CASSQERLAGEDGQFF
CDR3 DNA: TGCGCCAGCAGCCAAGAGAGGCTAGCGGGAGAGGATGGGCAGTTCTTC
D gene: TRBD2
clone size: many
V gene: TRBV4-1
J gene: TRBJ2-1

CDR3 protein: CASSQDPWGYEQYF
CDR3 DNA: TGTGCCAGCAGCCAAGATCCGTGGGGCTACGAGCAGTACTTC
D gene: -
clone size: -
V gene: TRBV3-1
J gene: TRBJ2-7

CDR3 protein: CAWSVRSQGAFQETQYF
CDR3 DNA: TGTGCCTGGAGTGTGAGGTCACAGGGGGCATTCCAAGAGACCCAGTACTTC
D gene: TRBD1
clone size: many
V gene: TRBV30
J gene: TRBJ2-5

CDR3 protein: CASSEDRAQPQHF
CDR3 DNA: TGTGCCAGCAGTGAAGATCGGGCTCAGCCCCAGCATTTT
D gene: -
clone size: many
V gene: TRBV2
J gene: TRBJ1-5

CDR3 protein: CASSLAGTYEQYF
CDR3 DNA: TGCGCCAGCAGCTTGGCCGGGACCTACGAGCAGTACTTC
D gene: -
clone size: many
V gene: TRBV27
J gene: TRBJ2-7

CDR3 protein: CASSSTTSGIAKNIQYF
CDR3 DNA: TGCGCCAGCAGCTCCACGACAAGCGGGATAGCCAAAAACATTCAGTACTTC
D gene: TRBD2
clone size: many
V gene: TRBV5-1
J gene: TRBJ2-4

CDR3 protein: CSARGGVSYEQYF
CDR3 DNA: TGCAGTGCTAGGGGGGGGGTCTCCTACGAGCAGTACTTC
D gene: TRBD2
clone size: many
V gene: TRBV20-1
J gene: TRBJ2-7

CDR3 protein: CASSLYQGGGGYEQYF
CDR3 DNA: TGTGCCAGCAGTTTATATCAGGGGGGTGGGGGCTACGAGCAGTACTTC
D gene: -
clone size: -
V gene: TRBV27
J gene: TRBJ2-7

CDR3 protein: CASSPPLAGRYNEQFF
CDR3 DNA: TGTGCCAGCAGTCCCCCATTAGCGGGAAGGTACAATGAGCAGTTCTTC
D gene: TRBD2
clone size: -
V gene: TRBV27
J gene: TRBJ2-1

CDR3 protein: CASSVETWGADYGYTF
CDR3 DNA: TGTGCCAGCAGCGTAGAGACATGGGGCGCTGACTATGGCTACACCTTC
D gene: -
clone size: -
V gene: TRBV9
J gene: TRBJ1-2

CDR3 protein: CASGSRPAATGTQYF
CDR3 DNA: TGTGCCAGCGGCTCACGCCCGGCGGCCACAGGTACGCAGTATTTT
D gene: -
clone size: -
V gene: TRBV7-9
J gene: TRBJ2-3

CDR3 protein: CASSAGSPLHF
CDR3 DNA: TGTGCCAGTTCTGCGGGTTCACCCCTCCACTTT
D gene: -
clone size: few
V gene: TRBV2
J gene: TRBJ1-6

CDR3 protein: CATSADGPSGNQPQHF
CDR3 DNA: TGTGCCACCTCCGCGGACGGACCGTCTGGCAATCAGCCCCAGCATTTT
D gene: -
clone size: many
V gene: TRBV24-1
J gene: TRBJ1-5

CDR3 protein: CASTGGEVSLSDEQFF
CDR3 DNA: TGTGCCAGCACGGGCGGGGAGGTCTCTTTAAGCGATGAGCAGTTCTTC
D gene: -
clone size: few
V gene: TRBV6-2/TRBV6-3
J gene: TRBJ2-1

CDR3 protein: CAISALGGSTDTQYF
CDR3 DNA: TGTGCCATCAGTGCCCTGGGGGGTAGCACAGATACGCAGTATTTT
D gene: -
clone size: many
V gene: TRBV10-3
J gene: TRBJ2-3

CDR3 protein: CASSLPSRDEQFF
CDR3 DNA: TGCGCCAGCAGCTTGCCTTCACGGGATGAGCAGTTCTTC
D gene: -
clone size: many
V gene: TRBV5-1
J gene: TRBJ2-1

CDR3 protein: CASSLGGRSSGANVLTF
CDR3 DNA: TGCGCCAGCAGCTTGGGCGGGCGTAGCTCTGGGGCCAACGTCCTGACTTTC
D gene: -
clone size: many
V gene: TRBV5-1
J gene: TRBJ2-6

CDR3 protein: CASREWGSGVETQYF
CDR3 DNA: TGTGCCAGCAGGGAGTGGGGAAGCGGAGTAGAGACCCAGTACTTC
D gene: -
clone size: many
V gene: TRBV13
J gene: TRBJ2-5

CDR3 protein: CASSEAEGYTF
CDR3 DNA: TGTGCCAGCAGTGAGGCGGAGGGCTACACCTTC
D gene: -
clone size: -
V gene: TRBV25-1
J gene: TRBJ1-2

CDR3 protein: CASSNPQAYQETQYF
CDR3 DNA: TGTGCCAGTAGTAATCCACAGGCCTACCAAGAGACCCAGTACTTC
D gene: -
clone size: few
V gene: TRBV19
J gene: TRBJ2-5

CDR3 protein: CASSLNGWATDTQYF
CDR3 DNA: TGTGCCAGCAGCTTAAATGGTTGGGCCACAGATACGCAGTATTTT
D gene: -
clone size: -
V gene: TRBV7-6
J gene: TRBJ2-3

CDR3 protein: CATSDYYSSSYNEQFF
CDR3 DNA: TGTGCCACCAGTGATTACTATTCGAGCTCCTACAATGAGCAGTTCTTC
D gene: -
clone size: many
V gene: TRBV24-1
J gene: TRBJ2-1

CDR3 protein: CASRTPLGGYTF
CDR3 DNA: TGCGCCAGCAGAACCCCACTTGGTGGCTACACCTTC
D gene: -
clone size: many
V gene: TRBV4-1
J gene: TRBJ1-2

CDR3 protein: CASSPQISSPYEQYF
CDR3 DNA: TGTGCCAGCAGTCCACAGATCAGTAGTCCCTACGAGCAGTACTTC
D gene: -
clone size: -
V gene: TRBV6-5
J gene: TRBJ2-7

CDR3 protein: CASSFMPETSGSTDTQYF
CDR3 DNA: TGTGCCAGCAGTTTTATGCCGGAGACTAGCGGGAGCACAGATACGCAGTATTTT
D gene: TRBD2
clone size: many
V gene: TRBV12-3/TRBV12-4
J gene: TRBJ2-3

CDR3 protein: CASSKPGNTEAFF
CDR3 DNA: TGTGCCAGCAGCAAACCAGGTAACACTGAAGCTTTCTTT
D gene: -
clone size: many
V gene: TRBV7-9
J gene: TRBJ1-1

CDR3 protein: CASSRDTSVTGDEKLFF
CDR3 DNA: TGTGCCAGCAGCCGGGACACTTCCGTGACGGGAGATGAAAAACTGTTTTTT
D gene: -
clone size: few
V gene: TRBV11-2
J gene: TRBJ1-4

CDR3 protein: CASSAGTHHTGELFF
CDR3 DNA: TGTGCCAGCAGCGCGGGGACACATCACACCGGGGAGCTGTTTTTT
D gene: -
clone size: -
V gene: TRBV9
J gene: TRBJ2-2

CDR3 protein: CASSQETARYGQYF
CDR3 DNA: TGCGCCAGCAGCCAAGAGACGGCCCGCTATGGGCAGTACTTC
D gene: -
clone size: -
V gene: TRBV4-3
J gene: TRBJ2-7

CDR3 protein: CASSSWEMNTEAFF
CDR3 DNA: TGTGCCAGCTCTTCCTGGGAAATGAACACTGAAGCTTTCTTT
D gene: -
clone size: -
V gene: TRBV19
J gene: TRBJ1-1

CDR3 protein: CAISDNYGSDTQYF
CDR3 DNA: TGTGCCATCAGTGATAATTACGGGTCAGATACGCAGTATTTT
D gene: -
clone size: many
V gene: TRBV10-3
J gene: TRBJ2-3

CDR3 protein: CSVDESGNYGYTF
CDR3 DNA: TGCAGCGTTGATGAGTCAGGCAACTATGGCTACACCTTC
D gene: -
clone size: few
V gene: TRBV29-1
J gene: TRBJ1-2

CDR3 protein: CASNWAGASTDTQYF
CDR3 DNA: TGTGCCAGCAACTGGGCGGGAGCCTCTACAGATACGCAGTATTTT
D gene: TRBD2
clone size: few
V gene: TRBV3-1
J gene: TRBJ2-3

CDR3 protein: CASSLEGQGWTGELFF
CDR3 DNA: TGTGCCAGCAGCTTAGAGGGACAGGGGTGGACCGGGGAGCTGTTTTTT
D gene: TRBD1
clone size: -
V gene: TRBV7-8
J gene: TRBJ2-2

CDR3 protein: CASSHPRQGDYEQYF
CDR3 DNA: TGTGCCAGCAGTCATCCTCGACAGGGTGACTACGAGCAGTACTTC
D gene: TRBD1
clone size: few
V gene: TRBV27
J gene: TRBJ2-7

CDR3 protein: CASSLGPQSNNEQFF
CDR3 DNA: TGTGCCAGCAGCTTGGGACCCCAGTCTAACAATGAGCAGTTCTTC
D gene: -
clone size: -
V gene: TRBV5-8
J gene: TRBJ2-1

CDR3 protein: CASSLIHGSTEAFF
CDR3 DNA: TGCGCCAGCAGCCTAATCCATGGGAGCACTGAAGCTTTCTTT
D gene: -
clone size: many
V gene: TRBV4-3
J gene: TRBJ1-1

CDR3 protein: CASRASGSWADTQYF
CDR3 DNA: TGTGCCAGCAGGGCTAGCGGGAGCTGGGCAGATACGCAGTATTTT
D gene: TRBD2
clone size: many
V gene: TRBV6-1
J gene: TRBJ2-3

CDR3 protein: CASSELVGGAGDTQYF
CDR3 DNA: TGTGCCAGCAGTGAATTAGTAGGGGGCGCGGGGGATACGCAGTATTTT
D gene: -
clone size: many
V gene: TRBV25-1
J gene: TRBJ2-3

CDR3 protein: CASSQDSGGIYEQYF
CDR3 DNA: TGCGCCAGCAGCCAAGATTCAGGGGGTATCTACGAGCAGTACTTC
D gene: TRBD1
clone size: few
V gene: TRBV4-1
J gene: TRBJ2-7

CDR3 protein: CASTGMGRTQYF
CDR3 DNA: TGTGCCAGCACAGGGATGGGTAGGACCCAGTACTTC
D gene: -
clone size: -
V gene: TRBV12-3/TRBV12-4
J gene: TRBJ2-5

CDR3 protein: CATKNGLGRETQYF
CDR3 DNA: TGTGCCACCAAAAACGGACTAGGCAGAGAGACCCAGTACTTC
D gene: TRBD2
clone size: many
V gene: TRBV27
J gene: TRBJ2-5

CDR3 protein: CASSPRDRGRYSYEQYF
CDR3 DNA: TGTGCCAGCAGCCCGCGGGACAGGGGACGATACTCCTACGAGCAGTACTTC
D gene: TRBD1
clone size: few
V gene: TRBV11-2
J gene: TRBJ2-7